What follows are 18 T cell receptor beta chains derived from one specimen sequenced in a study of CD8 T cells in Susac syndrome. After extraction with the RNeasy kit, roughly 0.45 to 1 ug of the RNA was reverse transcribed using random hexamers. TCRdb processed the immunoSEQ multiplex PCR reads anew with MiXCR; each CDR3 protein has one entry. The data hold over 80,000 distinct CDR3 sequences, with about 93% observed a single time. Sequenced sample: CD8+ T cells from PBMCs. The receptor source for this set is a human donor in good health.

This sequence joins TRBV5-1 and TRBJ1-5; 11 nucleotides align to TRBD1. Losses at the gene ends were 4 bases for V and 6 bases for J; bases not matched to a gene: 6. CDR1 is SGHRS, CDR2 YFSETQ, per germline. The CDR3 loop spans 15 amino acids. The CDR3 DNA reads TGCGCCAGCAGCCCGGGACAGGGGGTGGTTCAGCCCCAGCATTTT. The encoded protein is CASSPGQGVVQPQHF.

This clonotype was detected only a few times. This chain connects TRBV7-6 to TRBJ2-1; 10 bases are a match to TRBD2. The CDR3 has 16 amino acids. Germline V gene sequence: CDR1 SGHVS, CDR2 FNYEAQ. Trimming cost V 4 bases and J 4 bases; bases outside gene matches: 7. CDR3 nucleotide sequence: TGTGCCAGCAGCTCTTTAGCGGGGGGAACTTACAATGAGCAGTTCTTC. It yields the protein CASSSLAGGTYNEQFF.

This CDR3 reads CSARDRGDRGQPQHF. DNA for the CDR3: TGCAGTGCTAGAGATCGTGGGGACCGGGGGCAGCCCCAGCATTTT. This chain connects TRBV20-1 to TRBJ1-5; D is possibly TRBD1 (5 bases). V was cut by 0 bases and J by 7 bases, with 16 bases left in between. The CDR3 has 15 residues. In germline, CDR1 is DFQATT, CDR2 SNEGSKA (reference sequence).

J is TRBJ2-6 and V is TRBV13; D call uncertain. Germline CDR1 and CDR2: PRHDT and FYEKMQ (reference sequence). V gave up 1 base and J gave up 0 bases, with 4 bases separating them. CDR3 length: 15 residues. CDR3 sequence reads: CASSLVSSGANVLTF. The CDR3 DNA reads as TGTGCCAGCAGCTTAGTCAGCTCTGGGGCCAACGTCCTGACTTTC.

This rearrangement joins TRBV29-1 to TRBJ2-1, with D possibly called TRBD1 or TRBD2 (5 bases each). The CDR3 consists of 14 residues. Germline CDR1 is SQVTM and CDR2 is ANQGSEA. V lost 7 bases and J 0 bases, leaving 13 bases between the germline ends. The CDR3 here is CSGALGVSYNEQFF. The CDR3 nucleotides are TGCAGCGGTGCCCTGGGGGTCTCCTACAATGAGCAGTTCTTC.

J is TRBJ2-4 and V is TRBV15, with 9 positions matching TRBD1. From germline, CDR1 is LNHNV and CDR2 YYDKDF (reference sequence). The CDR3 is 14 residues long. J lost 8 bases, V lost 4 bases, and 6 bases had no gene match. The chain's CDR3 is CATSTGQGFHIQYF. The CDR3 DNA sequence: TGTGCCACCAGCACGGGACAGGGTTTCCACATTCAGTACTTC.

The chain uses TRBV27 and TRBJ2-3; D might be TRBD2 (5 bases). The V and J ends lost 0 bases and 3 bases respectively, with 16 bases between them. Germline V lookup: CDR1 MNHEY, CDR2 SMNVEV (reference sequence). The CDR3 totals 17 residues. CDR3 sequence: CASSLSAGPRVTDTQYF. Written as DNA, the CDR3 is TGTGCCAGCAGTTTATCGGCGGGTCCCCGGGTTACAGATACGCAGTATTTT.

This chain links TRBV19 with TRBJ1-1; possibly TRBD1 for D (5 bases). Germline assignment: CDR1 LNHDA and CDR2 SQIVND (reference sequence). Trimming took off 4 bases at V and 3 bases at J, with 12 bases between the two ends. The CDR3 sequence is 14 residues long. As DNA, the CDR3 is TGTGCCAGTAGTAGGGGGAGGACGGACACTGAAGCTTTCTTT. Its protein product is CASSRGRTDTEAFF.

The chain is built from TRBV10-3 and TRBJ1-3; possibly TRBD1 for D (5 bases). With 3 bases removed from V and 2 bases from J, the gap between germline ends came to 14 bases. Germline assignment: CDR1 ENHRY and CDR2 SYGVKD. This CDR3 contains 16 residues. This CDR3 reads CAISDTGDYTGNTIYF. CDR3 coding DNA: TGTGCCATCAGTGACACCGGGGACTATACTGGAAACACCATATATTTT.

This chain links TRBV9 with TRBJ2-3, with D maybe TRBD2 (5 bases). From germline, CDR1 is SGDLS and CDR2 YYNGEE. The V end was cut by 4 bases, the J end by 2 bases, with 11 bases between. The CDR3 consists of 14 residues. CDR3 bases: TGTGCCAGCAGCCCCCCCGGGGTCACAGATACGCAGTATTTT. This translates into CASSPPGVTDTQYF.

The gene calls are TRBV5-1 and TRBJ2-2; 8 nucleotides align to TRBD1. The germline CDR1 and CDR2 sequences are SGHRS and YFSETQ. The CDR3 sequence is 14 residues long. V shed 6 bases and J 6 bases; nucleotides not matched to a gene: 7. The CDR3, as DNA: TGCGCCAGCACAGGGGGCCGTTATTCCGGGGAGCTGTTTTTT. Protein sequence: CASTGGRYSGELFF.

The chain combines TRBV19 with TRBJ2-7; the D gene is possibly TRBD2 (5 bases). Germline V lookup: CDR1 LNHDA, CDR2 SQIVND (reference sequence). This CDR3 spans 12 amino acids. V lost 7 bases and J lost 5, with 12 bases in between. The CDR3 spells CASTSDGNEQYF. The CDR3 coding sequence is TGTGCCAGTACCTCGGACGGGAACGAGCAGTACTTC.

V is TRBV20-1 and J is TRBJ2-7; 8 bases match TRBD2. This CDR3 is 14 amino acids long. After removal of 3 bases from V and 3 bases from J, the junction contained 7 bases not matched to a gene. Germline assignment: CDR1 DFQATT and CDR2 SNEGSKA (reference sequence). The CDR3 reads CSARGSGDDYEQYF. CDR3 DNA: TGCAGTGCTAGGGGTAGCGGGGACGACTACGAGCAGTACTTC.

This chain uses TRBV6-6 with TRBJ1-1; D is uncertain. The CDR3 runs 15 residues. Germline V gene data show CDR1 as MNHNY and CDR2 as SVGAGI (reference sequence). The V and J ends lost 10 bases and 1 base respectively, with 19 bases between them. CDR3 bases: TGTGCCACCCGAAAAAGCTGGGAGCGGAACACTGAAGCTTTCTTT. Translation: CATRKSWERNTEAFF.

This clonotype appeared a few times. The chain carries TRBV19 and TRBJ1-5, with D maybe TRBD1 (5 bases). This CDR3 has 14 residues. CDR1 and CDR2 from the germline V gene are LNHDA and SQIVND (reference sequence). V was trimmed by 3 bases and J by 0 bases, leaving 6 bases between them. In DNA, the CDR3 is TGTGCCAGTAGTATCAGGGATAGCAATCAGCCCCAGCATTTT. Its protein product is CASSIRDSNQPQHF. The full variable domain, rest sourced from reference TRBV19 and TRBJ1-5, is DGGITQSPKYLFRKEGQNVTLSCEQNLNHDAMYWYRQDPGQGLRLIYYSQIVNDFQKGDIAEGYSVSREKKESFPLTVTSAQKNPTAFYLCASSIRDSNQPQHFGDGTRLSIL.

The chain uses TRBV27 and TRBJ1-1; 7 bases are a match to TRBD1. The trim removed 5 bases at V and 1 base at J, leaving 7 bases unmatched. Germline CDR1 reads MNHEY; CDR2 reads SMNVEV (reference sequence). CDR3 length: 15 residues. The CDR3 nucleotides are TGTGCCAGCAGTCCGAACAGGGGTTCGAACACTGAAGCTTTCTTT. Translation: CASSPNRGSNTEAFF.

J is TRBJ2-1 and V is TRBV12-3 or TRBV12-4; 7 nucleotides match TRBD1. CDR3 length equals 15 residues. V lost 6 bases, J lost 2 bases, and 7 bases stayed unmatched. DNA for the CDR3: TGTGCCAGCAGGAATCGGGACAGACCCTACAATGAGCAGTTCTTC. Protein sequence: CASRNRDRPYNEQFF.

This chain joins TRBV27 and TRBJ2-3; TRBD2 matches 8 bases. Losses at the gene ends were 5 bases for V and 9 bases for J; bases not matched to a gene: 10. CDR3 length: 14 amino acids. Germline V CDR1 and CDR2: MNHEY, SMNVEV (reference sequence). The CDR3 region is CASSPAAGDFTQYF. The CDR3 nucleotides are TGTGCCAGCAGTCCCGCAGCGGGGGACTTCACGCAGTATTTT.